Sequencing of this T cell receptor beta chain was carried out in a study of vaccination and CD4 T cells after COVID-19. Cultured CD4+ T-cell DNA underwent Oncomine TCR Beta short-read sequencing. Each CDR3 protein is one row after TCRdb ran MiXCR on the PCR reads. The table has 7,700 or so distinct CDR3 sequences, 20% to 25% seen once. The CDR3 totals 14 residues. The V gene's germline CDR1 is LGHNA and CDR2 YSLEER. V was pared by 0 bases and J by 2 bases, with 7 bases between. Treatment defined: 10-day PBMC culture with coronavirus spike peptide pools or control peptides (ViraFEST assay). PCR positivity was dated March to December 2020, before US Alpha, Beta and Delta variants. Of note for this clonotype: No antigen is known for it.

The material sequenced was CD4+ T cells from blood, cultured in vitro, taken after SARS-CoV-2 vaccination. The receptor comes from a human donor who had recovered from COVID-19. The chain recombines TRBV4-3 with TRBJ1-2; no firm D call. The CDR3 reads CASSQDWFNYGYTF. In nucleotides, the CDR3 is TGCGCCAGCAGCCAAGATTGGTTCAACTATGGCTACACCTTC.